The rows below give T cell receptor beta chains drawn from one sample of a study of regulatory and conventional T cells in RAG deficiency. Sequencing used immunoSEQ multiplex PCR; TCRdb keeps in-frame clones, though not all of them. The sample holds around 6,000 clones, around 92% seen once. The sample consisted of CD8+ T cells sorted from blood. All receptors derive from a human donor with RAG deficiency presenting as severe combined immunodeficiency. CDR3s include the opening cysteine and the closing phenylalanine or tryptophan. D genes are given only for firm matches. Size values are once, few and many counts, or a class for expanded clones, and some rows have none.

d_gene | j_gene | v_gene | len | abundance | CDR3nt | CDR3aa
. | TRBJ2-3 | TRBV4-1 | 16 | . | TGCGCCAGCAGCCAGGCTGACAGCGATGACACAGATACGCAGTATTTT | CASSQADSDDTDTQYF
TRBD1 | TRBJ2-7 | TRBV10-3 | 13 | few | TGTGCCATCAGTGTTGAGGACAGGGACGAGCAGTACTTC | CAISVEDRDEQYF
. | TRBJ2-5 | TRBV25-1 | 14 | . | TGTGCCAGCAGTGAGGAGGGACAGCAAGAGACCCAGTACTTC | CASSEEGQQETQYF
. | TRBJ2-2 | TRBV4-1 | 16 | . | TGCGCCAGCAGCCAAGCCGCGATGGACGTTTCCGGGGAGCTGTTTTTT | CASSQAAMDVSGELFF
TRBD1 | TRBJ2-1 | TRBV10-3 | 16 | . | TGTGCCATCAGTGAGTCATTGGGACAGGGCCACAATGAGCAGTTCTTC | CAISESLGQGHNEQFF
. | TRBJ2-1 | TRBV27 | 14 | . | TGTGCCATTTCGACAGGCCTCGAAGGAAATGAGCAGTTCTTC | CAISTGLEGNEQFF
TRBD1 | TRBJ2-2 | TRBV27 | 15 | . | TGTGCCAGCAGAACAGGGGGAAGGCGCACCGGGGAGCTGTTTTTT | CASRTGGRRTGELFF
. | TRBJ2-1 | TRBV4-1 | 14 | . | TGCGCCAGCAGCCAAGATGGCATCTACAATGAGCAGTTCTTC | CASSQDGIYNEQFF
. | TRBJ2-7 | TRBV2 | 12 | . | TGTGCCAGCAGTGACAGCTCCTACGAGCAGTACTTC | CASSDSSYEQYF
. | TRBJ2-6 | TRBV9 | 15 | . | TGTGCCAGCAGCGTAGGAGGCTCTGGGGCCAACGTCCTGACTTTC | CASSVGGSGANVLTF
TRBD1 | TRBJ2-5 | TRBV7-2 | 17 | once | TGTGCCAGCAGCTCCCGACTGGACAGGGGGGGCCAAGAGACCCAGTACTTC | CASSSRLDRGGQETQYF
. | TRBJ2-2 | TRBV28 | 17 | . | TGTGCCAGCAGTCCCCCCCAAGGTGTCGCGAACACCGGGGAGCTGTTTTTT | CASSPPQGVANTGELFF
TRBD1 | TRBJ2-7 | TRBV19 | 15 | once | TGTGCCAGTAGTCCCCCGGGACAGGCGAGCTACGAGCAGTACTTC | CASSPPGQASYEQYF
. | TRBJ2-3 | TRBV6-1 | 15 | . | TGTGCCAGCAGTGTGATGGGATGGGGGTCAGATACGCAGTATTTT | CASSVMGWGSDTQYF
TRBD1 | TRBJ1-2 | TRBV5-4 | 14 | . | TGCGCCAGCAGCCCGATACAGGGGAGGGATGGCTACACCTTC | CASSPIQGRDGYTF
. | TRBJ2-7 | TRBV9 | 14 | once | TGTGCCAGCAGCGTAGGAGGGAACCCCTACGAGCAGTACTTC | CASSVGGNPYEQYF
. | TRBJ1-1 | TRBV5-1 | 14 | few | TGCGCCAGCAGCACCTCCGCAGGGGACACTGAAGCTTTCTTT | CASSTSAGDTEAFF
TRBD2 | TRBJ2-5 | TRBV7-9 | 16 | . | TGTGCCAGCAGCTCAAGACTAGCGGGAGATAGGGAGACCCAGTACTTC | CASSSRLAGDRETQYF
. | TRBJ1-4 | TRBV27 | 15 | . | TGTGCCAGCAGTTCCCCCCTCACGAAGGATGAAAAACTGTTTTTT | CASSSPLTKDEKLFF
. | TRBJ2-7 | TRBV9 | 13 | . | TGTGCCAGCAGCCTCACAGAAGCCTACGAGCAGTACTTC | CASSLTEAYEQYF
. | TRBJ2-7 | TRBV6-1 | 13 | . | TGTGCCAGCAGTGAAGGGACAGCCTACGAGCAGTACTTC | CASSEGTAYEQYF
. | TRBJ1-1 | TRBV29-1 | 11 | . | TGCAGCGTTGAAGAGGGCGGTGAAGCTTTCTTT | CSVEEGGEAFF
. | TRBJ2-7 | TRBV7-6 | 12 | few | TGTGCCAGCAGTTCCGACGGCTACGAGCAGTACTTC | CASSSDGYEQYF
. | TRBJ2-7 | TRBV10-2 | 10 | . | TGCGCCAGCAGTGAGGGCGAGCAGTACTTC | CASSEGEQYF
TRBD1 | TRBJ2-7 | TRBV5-6 | 14 | . | TGTGCCAGCAGCTTTACAGGGGGAACCTACGAGCAGTACTTC | CASSFTGGTYEQYF
. | TRBJ2-2 | TRBV4-2 | 14 | . | TGTGCCAGCAGCCAAGCAGGGAACACCGGGGAGCTGTTTTTT | CASSQAGNTGELFF
. | TRBJ2-5 | TRBV4-1 | 15 | once | TGCGCCAGCAGCCTAGTCAGGGGGGCGGAGGAGACCCAGTACTTC | CASSLVRGAEETQYF
. | TRBJ2-2 | TRBV7-9 | 14 | . | TGTGCCAGCAGCCAAGGAGGGAACACCGGGGAGCTGTTTTTT | CASSQGGNTGELFF
. | TRBJ2-7 | TRBV28 | 11 | . | TGTGCCAGCAGTTTACTAGGCGAGCAGTACTTC | CASSLLGEQYF
. | TRBJ2-7 | TRBV14 | 15 | . | TGTGCCAGCAGCCAAGAGTCCGGGTTTTCCTACGAGCAGTACTTC | CASSQESGFSYEQYF